This record concerns one T cell receptor beta chain sequence. Its specificity is unknown. Germline CDR1 SGHDT, CDR2 YYEEEE. With V trimmed by 0 bases and J by 6 bases, 8 bases remained unmatched. The CDR3 is made up of 16 amino acids. In the original processing: Filtering differed, since immunoSEQ gave only junction sequences and no quality scores. Here immunoSEQ multiplex PCR was the method, and the copy in TCRdb shows in-frame clones only, minus some. D and trimming come from the DNA, and the V and J calls and clone size come from that table. The table includes more than 2 million clones, approximately 95% detected once. The entry originates in a study of shared clonotypes between healthy human individuals. Study findings and constraints: Read depth was anticipated to influence clonotype sharing among donors.

This sequence was found in a man between 18 and 35 years old in good health. Input material: naive CD4+ T cells sorted from blood. Specified subset: CD45RA+ positively selected. The J gene is TRBJ1-5, the V gene TRBV5-6; 8 bases map to TRBD1. The DNA for the CDR3 is TGTGCCAGCAGCTTGGGTGGCAGGGGGCTATCTCAGCCCCAGCATTTT. Residues: CASSLGGRGLSQPQHF.